These 24 T cell receptor beta chains share one sample of origin, sequenced in a study of early T cells in non-severe SARS-CoV-2 infection. TCRdb itself ran the 5' RACE reads through MiXCR, one entry per CDR3 protein. The profile shows tens of thousands of distinct CDR3 sequences, roughly a tenth of them singletons. The sequencing sample was made of whole blood. These receptors were collected from an adult who was a healthcare worker with PCR-confirmed SARS-CoV-2 infection or an uninfected control (not recorded which).

V usage is TRBV9 and J usage is TRBJ2-7, with TRBD1 as a possible D gene (5 bases). V lost 4 bases, J lost 2 bases, and 13 bases lay in between. There are 14 residues in the CDR3. In germline, CDR1 is SGDLS, CDR2 YYNGEE. CDR3 region: CASSSNQGPYEQYF. CDR3 in DNA: TGTGCCAGCAGCTCTAATCAGGGTCCCTACGAGCAGTACTTC. Based on the CDR3 plus reference TRBV9 and TRBJ2-7, the full variable domain is DSGVTQTPKHLITATGQRVTLRCSPRSGDLSVYWYQQSLDQGLQFLIQYYNGEERAKGNILERFSAQQFPDLHSELNLSSLELGDSALYFCASSSNQGPYEQYFGPGTRLTVT.

This clonotype was counted ten times or more. The V gene is TRBV5-1, the J gene TRBJ1-1; a weak D match, TRBD1 (6 bases). Germline CDR1 SGHRS, CDR2 YFSETQ. The CDR3 is made up of 15 amino acids. The germline V and J ends were trimmed by 2 bases and 0 bases, with 11 bases remaining between them. CDR3 amino acids: CASSFGRGVNTEAFF. DNA for the CDR3: TGCGCCAGCAGCTTCGGCAGGGGTGTGAACACTGAAGCTTTCTTT.

This clonotype turned up a few times. This sequence joins TRBV20-1 and TRBJ1-4; 9 bases are a match to TRBD1. Trimming at V came to 3 bases and at J to 8 bases, leaving 7 bases not matched to a gene. Germline V gene lookup returns CDR1 DFQATT and CDR2 SNEGSKA (reference sequence). CDR3 length: 14 residues. CDR3 coding DNA: TGCAGTGCTAGGACCGGGACAGGGCGCGAAAAACTGTTTTTT. It codes for CSARTGTGREKLFF.

This chain joins TRBV6-2 or TRBV6-3 and TRBJ2-2; unclear D gene. Germline loops: CDR1 MNHEY, CDR2 SVGEGT. The V and J ends lost 2 bases and 6 bases respectively, with 7 bases between them. The CDR3 covers 13 residues. DNA of the CDR3: TGTGCCAGCAGTTACGTACGGGCCGGGGAGCTGTTTTTT. This codes for CASSYVRAGELFF.

This clonotype was picked up many times. The chain uses TRBV4-1 and TRBJ2-6, with a possible D match to TRBD2 (6 bases). Between the trimmed V and J ends, which lost 1 base and 3 bases, there was a span of 16 bases. CDR3 size: 18 residues. In germline, CDR1 is MGHRA, CDR2 YSYEKL. The CDR3 region is CASSQVEIGGNGANVLTF. The CDR3 bases are TGCGCCAGCAGCCAAGTCGAGATTGGGGGGAATGGGGCCAACGTCCTGACTTTC.

This clonotype was counted at least ten times. The rearrangement joins TRBV7-6 to TRBJ2-3; D uncertain. This CDR3 has 16 residues. The V and J ends lost 1 base and 2 bases respectively, with 13 bases between them. CDR1 and CDR2 from the germline V gene are SGHVS and FNYEAQ. DNA for the CDR3: TGTGCCAGCAGCTTAGGAGTGTCAGAAAACACAGATACGCAGTATTTT. Protein product: CASSLGVSENTDTQYF.

The chain couples TRBV4-1 to TRBJ2-1; tentative D call: TRBD2 (6 bases). Germline V lookup: CDR1 MGHRA, CDR2 YSYEKL. V lost 1 base and J lost 8, with 18 bases in between. The CDR3 sequence is 16 residues long. The CDR3 coding sequence is TGCGCCAGCAGCCAAGGGCGGGGCCTATCCCAGCATGAGCAGTTCTTC. It yields the protein CASSQGRGLSQHEQFF.

V and J are TRBV30 and TRBJ1-4; no reliable D call. CDR3 length: 13 amino acids. From germline, CDR1 is GTSNPN and CDR2 SVGIG (reference sequence). V was trimmed by 8 bases and J by 8 bases, leaving 18 bases between them. For the CDR3, the DNA is TGTGCCCTCTCCAAGGGTAATGGGGAAAAACTGTTTTTT. Protein sequence: CALSKGNGEKLFF.

This chain's CDR3 is CASDRANYGYTF. The DNA of the CDR3 is TGTGCCAGCGACAGAGCTAACTATGGCTACACCTTC. J is TRBJ1-2 and V is TRBV9; weak D call: TRBD1 (5 bases). V shed 7 bases and J shed 0 bases, with 7 bases lying between them. The CDR3 has 12 residues. Germline CDR1 and CDR2: SGDLS and YYNGEE.

This chain joins TRBV20-1 and TRBJ2-3; D is perhaps TRBD2 (5 bases). The V end lost 3 bases, the J end lost 4 bases, and 14 bases lay between the germline ends. The germline CDR1 and CDR2 sequences are DFQATT and SNEGSKA (reference sequence). The CDR3 contains 14 residues. In nucleotides, the CDR3 is TGCAGTGCTAGCGGCCCCCAACTAGCAGATACGCAGTATTTT. It yields the protein CSASGPQLADTQYF.

This clonotype has a handful of counts. This chain links TRBV5-6 with TRBJ2-6, with TRBD1 identical over 7 bases. The CDR3 covers 17 residues. CDR1 and CDR2 (germline): SGHDT, YYEEEE. The junction had 5 bases not matched to a gene; V was cut back by 2 bases and J by 0 bases. The DNA for the CDR3 is TGTGCCAGCAGCTTCCGACAGGGCTACTCTGGGGCCAACGTCCTGACTTTC. Translation: CASSFRQGYSGANVLTF.

V usage is TRBV29-1 and J usage is TRBJ1-1, with D unclear. CDR1 SQVTM and CDR2 ANQGSEA come from the germline V gene. V was trimmed by 3 bases and J by 7 bases, leaving 0 bases between them. The CDR3 is 8 residues long. This CDR3 reads CSVDEAFF. CDR3 nucleotides: TGCAGCGTTGATGAAGCTTTCTTT.

The chain has TRBV20-1 and TRBJ2-7, with D possibly being TRBD1 (7 bases). V was trimmed by 6 bases and J by 4 bases, leaving 19 bases between them. The CDR3 sequence is 14 residues long. Germline values: CDR1 DFQATT, CDR2 SNEGSKA (reference sequence). The CDR3 reads CSATNPQGGYEQYF. CDR3 DNA: TGCAGTGCAACCAATCCCCAGGGGGGTTACGAGCAGTACTTC.

This clonotype was picked up many times. The chain uses TRBV25-1 and TRBJ1-5; 7 bases fit TRBD1. The J segment lost 9 bases and the V segment lost 5 bases, leaving 10 bases of the junction unmatched. This CDR3 spans 14 amino acids. Germline CDR1 reads MGHDK; CDR2 reads SYGVNS. This CDR3 reads CASSSGTDAGPQHF. Here the CDR3 DNA reads TGTGCCAGCAGTTCGGGGACAGACGCGGGGCCCCAGCATTTT. The full variable domain, completed using reference TRBV25-1 and TRBJ1-5, is EADIYQTPRYLVIGTGKKITLECSQTMGHDKMYWYQQDPGMELHLIHYSYGVNSTEKGDLSSESTVSRIRTEHFPLTLESARPSHTSQYLCASSSGTDAGPQHFGDGTRLSIL.

This clonotype was detected only a few times. The V and J genes are TRBV21-1 and TRBJ2-2; the table names TRBD1, a call not compared with the DNA. TRBV21-1 has pseudogene status. The CDR3 sequence is 14 residues long. For the CDR3, the DNA is TGTGCCAGCAGCAGGGCGGGGGGCACCGGGGAGCTGTTTTTT. Translating it yields CASSRAGGTGELFF.

This clonotype has more than one count but fewer than ten. Sequence at one end of the junction differs from germline and may be a read error. This sequence joins TRBV5-1 and TRBJ2-1; TRBD1 matches 9 bases. CDR1 SGHRS and CDR2 YFSETQ come from the germline V gene. This CDR3 is 14 amino acids long. The CDR3 DNA is TGCGCCAGCAGGTTGGACAGGGGCAGGGATGAGCAGTTCTTC. Its translation: CASRLDRGRDEQFF.

The chain employs TRBV5-1 and TRBJ1-1; perhaps TRBD1 as D (5 bases). This CDR3 is built from 15 residues. CDR1 and CDR2 from the germline V gene are SGHRS and YFSETQ. Deletions cut 0 bases from V and 5 bases from J, with 14 bases between. The CDR3 DNA reads as TGCGCCAGCAGCTTGGTTTGGGCTGAGGGGACTGAAGCTTTCTTT. Its translation is CASSLVWAEGTEAFF.

The table lists this clonotype with a few counts. V and J are TRBV7-8 and TRBJ2-7; no reliable D call. This CDR3 spans 14 amino acids. Trimming cost V 7 bases and J 2 bases, with 15 bases left between them. CDR1 and CDR2 (germline): SGHVS, FQNEAQ. This chain's CDR3 is CASISSDGPYEQYF. Written as DNA, the CDR3 is TGTGCCAGCATCTCTTCTGACGGCCCCTACGAGCAGTACTTC.

The gene calls are TRBV19 and TRBJ2-5; D is unresolved. V was trimmed by 3 bases and J by 4 bases, leaving 9 bases between them. Germline CDR1 is LNHDA and CDR2 is SQIVND (reference sequence). There are 13 residues in the CDR3. The CDR3, as DNA: TGTGCCAGTAGTATTTGGGGTAGAGAGACCCAGTACTTC. Its translation: CASSIWGRETQYF.

This clonotype was counted many times. This chain links TRBV10-3 with TRBJ1-1; possibly TRBD1 for D (6 bases). V dropped 2 bases and J dropped 2 bases, with 12 bases sitting between them. From germline, CDR1 is ENHRY and CDR2 SYGVKD. The CDR3 is 15 amino acids. Written as DNA, the CDR3 is TGTGCCATCAGTGAGAGAGGGGGAGGAAACACTGAAGCTTTCTTT. Amino acids: CAISERGGGNTEAFF.

V and J are TRBV12-3 or TRBV12-4 and TRBJ1-6; D uncertain. V lost 2 bases, J lost 8 bases, and 13 bases lay in between. There are 15 residues in the CDR3. CDR3 bases: TGTGCCAGCAGTTTAAGCAGTCCCAGAGATTCACCCCTCCACTTT. Translation gives CASSLSSPRDSPLHF.

The chain uses TRBV6-2 or TRBV6-3 and TRBJ1-1, with D possibly being TRBD1 (6 bases). In germline, CDR1 is MNHEY, CDR2 SVGEGT. The CDR3 covers 13 residues. The germline V and J ends were trimmed by 7 bases and 8 bases, with 17 bases remaining between them. The DNA for the CDR3 is TGTGCCAGCAACCCCCGGGGGGCCATAGAAGCTTTCTTT. Its protein product is CASNPRGAIEAFF.

This rearrangement joins TRBV5-1 to TRBJ1-6, with a tentative D call TRBD1 (5 bases). CDR1 is SGHRS, CDR2 YFSETQ, per germline. This CDR3 spans 15 amino acids. Trimming cost V 4 bases and J 3 bases, with 11 bases left between them. In DNA form, the CDR3 reads TGCGCCAGCAGCCCCGGGGCGGACTATAATTCACCCCTCCACTTT. This sequence encodes CASSPGADYNSPLHF.

This clonotype showed up many times. V and J are TRBV2 and TRBJ2-3, with 8 bases identical to TRBD2. Germline lookup yields CDR1 SNHLY and CDR2 FYNNEI. This CDR3 comprises 14 residues. V lost 4 bases to trimming and J lost 4 bases; unmatched junction nucleotides: 4. The CDR3 sequence is CASSGSGSPDTQYF. The CDR3 bases are TGTGCCAGCAGTGGAAGCGGGAGCCCAGATACGCAGTATTTT.